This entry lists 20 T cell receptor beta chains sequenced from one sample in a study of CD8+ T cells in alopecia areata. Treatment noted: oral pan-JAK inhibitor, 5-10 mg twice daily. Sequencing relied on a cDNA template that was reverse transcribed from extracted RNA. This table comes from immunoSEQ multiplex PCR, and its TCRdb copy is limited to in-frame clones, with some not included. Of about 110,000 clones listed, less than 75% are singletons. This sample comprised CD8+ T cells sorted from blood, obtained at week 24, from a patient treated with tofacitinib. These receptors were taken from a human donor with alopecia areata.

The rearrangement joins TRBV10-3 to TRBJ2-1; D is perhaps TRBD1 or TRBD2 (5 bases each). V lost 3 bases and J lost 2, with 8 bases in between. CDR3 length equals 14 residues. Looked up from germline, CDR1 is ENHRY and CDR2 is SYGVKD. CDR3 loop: CAISERGPYNEQFF. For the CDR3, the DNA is TGTGCCATCAGTGAACGGGGCCCCTACAATGAGCAGTTCTTC.

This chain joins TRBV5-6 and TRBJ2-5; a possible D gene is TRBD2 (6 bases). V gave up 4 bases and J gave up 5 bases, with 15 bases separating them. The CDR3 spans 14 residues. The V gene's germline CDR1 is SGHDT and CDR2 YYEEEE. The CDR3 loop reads CASSPGDIAETQYF. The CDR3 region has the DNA TGTGCCAGCAGCCCGGGGGATATCGCGGAGACCCAGTACTTC.

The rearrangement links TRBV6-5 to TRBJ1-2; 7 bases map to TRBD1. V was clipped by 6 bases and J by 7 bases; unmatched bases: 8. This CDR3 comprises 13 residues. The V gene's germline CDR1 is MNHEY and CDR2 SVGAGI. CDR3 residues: CASSATGAAGYTF. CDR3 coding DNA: TGTGCCAGCAGCGCTACAGGGGCGGCTGGCTACACCTTC.

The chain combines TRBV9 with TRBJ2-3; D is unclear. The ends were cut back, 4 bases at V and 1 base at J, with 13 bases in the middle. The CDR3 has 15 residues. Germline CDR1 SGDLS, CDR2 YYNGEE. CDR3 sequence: CASSTPVGGTDTQYF. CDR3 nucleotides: TGTGCCAGCAGCACGCCCGTTGGTGGCACAGATACGCAGTATTTT.

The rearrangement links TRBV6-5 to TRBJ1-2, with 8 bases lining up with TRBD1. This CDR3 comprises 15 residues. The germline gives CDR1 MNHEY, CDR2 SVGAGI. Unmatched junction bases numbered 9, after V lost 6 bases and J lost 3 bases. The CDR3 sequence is CASSGPGTGDYGYTF. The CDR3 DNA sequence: TGTGCCAGCAGCGGACCCGGGACAGGCGACTATGGCTACACCTTC.

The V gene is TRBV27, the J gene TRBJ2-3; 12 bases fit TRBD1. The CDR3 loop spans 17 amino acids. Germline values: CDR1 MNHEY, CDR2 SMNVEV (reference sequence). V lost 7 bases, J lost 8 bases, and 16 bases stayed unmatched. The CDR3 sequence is CASTLPGTGGSGGTQYF. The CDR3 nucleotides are TGTGCCAGCACCCTCCCCGGGACAGGGGGCTCGGGCGGTACGCAGTATTTT.

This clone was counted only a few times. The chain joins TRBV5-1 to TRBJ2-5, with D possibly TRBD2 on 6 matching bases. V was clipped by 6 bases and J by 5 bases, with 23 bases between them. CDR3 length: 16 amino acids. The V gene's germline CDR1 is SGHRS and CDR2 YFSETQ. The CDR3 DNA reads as TGCGCCAGCAACCCAGGAGGGAGTAGCCTGGACGAGACCCAGTACTTC. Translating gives CASNPGGSSLDETQYF.

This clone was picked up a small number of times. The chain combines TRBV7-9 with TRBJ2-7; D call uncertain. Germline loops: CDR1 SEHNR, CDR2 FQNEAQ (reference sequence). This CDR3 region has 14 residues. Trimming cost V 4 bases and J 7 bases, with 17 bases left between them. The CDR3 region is CASSSKSPLGEQYF. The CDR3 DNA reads TGTGCCAGCAGCTCAAAAAGCCCCCTTGGGGAGCAGTACTTC.

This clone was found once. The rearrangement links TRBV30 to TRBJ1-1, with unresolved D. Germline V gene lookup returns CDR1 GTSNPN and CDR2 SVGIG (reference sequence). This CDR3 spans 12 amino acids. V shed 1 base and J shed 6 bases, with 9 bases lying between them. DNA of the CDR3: TGTGCCTGGAGTGCCCTTAGTGCTGAAGCTTTCTTT. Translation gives CAWSALSAEAFF.

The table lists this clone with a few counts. The CDR3 coding sequence is TGTGCCTGGAGTGTACTTGACTTCGAGCAGTACTTC. This codes for CAWSVLDFEQYF. The chain joins TRBV30 to TRBJ2-7; D ambiguous. The V end lost 0 bases, the J end lost 6 bases, and 9 bases lay between the germline ends. This CDR3 region has 12 residues. Germline V gives CDR1 GTSNPN, CDR2 SVGIG (reference sequence).

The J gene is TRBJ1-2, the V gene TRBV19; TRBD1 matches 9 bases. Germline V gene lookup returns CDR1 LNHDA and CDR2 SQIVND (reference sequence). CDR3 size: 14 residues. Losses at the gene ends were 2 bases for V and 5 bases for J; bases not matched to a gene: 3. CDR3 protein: CASSILDRGYGYTF. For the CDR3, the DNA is TGTGCCAGTAGTATACTTGACAGGGGGTATGGCTACACCTTC.

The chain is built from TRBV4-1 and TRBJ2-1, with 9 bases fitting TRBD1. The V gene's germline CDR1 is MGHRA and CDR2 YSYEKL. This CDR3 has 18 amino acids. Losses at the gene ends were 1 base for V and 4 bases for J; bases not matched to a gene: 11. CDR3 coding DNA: TGCGCCAGCAGCCAAGGTCAACTGTGGACAGGGGATTACAATGAGCAGTTCTTC. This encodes CASSQGQLWTGDYNEQFF.

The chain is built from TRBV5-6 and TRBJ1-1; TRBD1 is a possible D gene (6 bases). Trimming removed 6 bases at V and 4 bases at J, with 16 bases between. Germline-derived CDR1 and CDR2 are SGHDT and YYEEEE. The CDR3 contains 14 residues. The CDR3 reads CASTYFRGATEAFF. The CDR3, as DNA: TGTGCCAGCACCTACTTTCGGGGGGCCACTGAAGCTTTCTTT.

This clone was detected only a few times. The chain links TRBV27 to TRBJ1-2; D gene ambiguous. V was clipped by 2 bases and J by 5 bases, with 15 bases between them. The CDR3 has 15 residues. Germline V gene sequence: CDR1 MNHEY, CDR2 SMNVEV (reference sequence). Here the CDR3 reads CASSLADPTLYGYTF. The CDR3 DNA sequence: TGTGCCAGCAGTTTAGCGGACCCTACCCTTTATGGCTACACCTTC.

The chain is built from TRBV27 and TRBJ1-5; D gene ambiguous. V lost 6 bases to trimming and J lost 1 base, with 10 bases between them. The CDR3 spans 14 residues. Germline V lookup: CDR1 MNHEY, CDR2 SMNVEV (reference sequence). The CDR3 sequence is CASRTLGSNQPQHF. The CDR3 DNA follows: TGTGCCAGCAGGACTTTAGGGAGCAATCAGCCCCAGCATTTT.

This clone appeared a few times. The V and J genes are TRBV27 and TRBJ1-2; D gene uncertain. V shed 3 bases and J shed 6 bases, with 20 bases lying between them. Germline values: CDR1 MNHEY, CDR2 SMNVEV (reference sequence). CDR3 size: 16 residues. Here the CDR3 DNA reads TGTGCCAGCAGTTTCCACGGCCCGGCCCAAACTAATGGCTACACCTTC. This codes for CASSFHGPAQTNGYTF.

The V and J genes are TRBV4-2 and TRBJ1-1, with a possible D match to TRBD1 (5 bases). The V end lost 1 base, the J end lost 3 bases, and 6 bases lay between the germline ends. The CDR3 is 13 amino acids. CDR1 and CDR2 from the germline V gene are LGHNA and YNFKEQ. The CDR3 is CASSQARDTEAFF. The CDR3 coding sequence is TGTGCCAGCAGCCAAGCCAGGGACACTGAAGCTTTCTTT.

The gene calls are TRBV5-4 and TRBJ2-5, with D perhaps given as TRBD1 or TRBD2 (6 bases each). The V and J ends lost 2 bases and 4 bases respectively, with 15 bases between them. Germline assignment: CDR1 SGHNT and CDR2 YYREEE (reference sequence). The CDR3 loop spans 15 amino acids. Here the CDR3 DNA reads TGTGCCAGCAGCTTCGTGGGGGGCACCGGAGAGACCCAGTACTTC. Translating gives CASSFVGGTGETQYF.

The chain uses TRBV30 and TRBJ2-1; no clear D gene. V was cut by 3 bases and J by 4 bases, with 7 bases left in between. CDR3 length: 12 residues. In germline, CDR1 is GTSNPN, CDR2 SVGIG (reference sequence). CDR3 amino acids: CAWRLGYNEQFF. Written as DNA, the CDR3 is TGTGCCTGGAGGTTGGGATACAATGAGCAGTTCTTC.

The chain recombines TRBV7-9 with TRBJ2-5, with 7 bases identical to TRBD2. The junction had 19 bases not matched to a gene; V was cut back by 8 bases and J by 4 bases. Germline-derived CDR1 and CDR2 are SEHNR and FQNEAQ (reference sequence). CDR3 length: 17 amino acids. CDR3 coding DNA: TGTGCCAGCTCCATTTTCCCGAGGCGGGGGATTGGAGAGACCCAGTACTTC. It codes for CASSIFPRRGIGETQYF.